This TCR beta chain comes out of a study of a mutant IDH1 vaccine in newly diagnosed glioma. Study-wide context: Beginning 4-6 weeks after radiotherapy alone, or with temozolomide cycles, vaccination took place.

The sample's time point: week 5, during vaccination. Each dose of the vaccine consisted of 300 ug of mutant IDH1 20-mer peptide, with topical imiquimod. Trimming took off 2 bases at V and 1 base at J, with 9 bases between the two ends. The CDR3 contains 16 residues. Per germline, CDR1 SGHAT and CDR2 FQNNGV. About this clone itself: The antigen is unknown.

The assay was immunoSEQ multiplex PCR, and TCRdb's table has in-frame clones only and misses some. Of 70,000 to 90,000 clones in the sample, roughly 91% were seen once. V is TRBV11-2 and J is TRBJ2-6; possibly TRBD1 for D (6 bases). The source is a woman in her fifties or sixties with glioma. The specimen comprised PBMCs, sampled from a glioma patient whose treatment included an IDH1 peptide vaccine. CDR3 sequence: CASSLTGWSGANVLTF. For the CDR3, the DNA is TGTGCCAGCAGCTTAACAGGGTGGTCTGGGGCCAACGTCCTGACTTTC.